The rows below give T cell receptor beta chains drawn from one sample of a study of blood T cell repertoires in COVID-19. Libraries were prepared by immunoSEQ multiplex PCR; TCRdb keeps only in-frame clonotypes and omits some of them. Among a few hundred thousand clones listed, 89% were seen once. Sequenced input: peripheral blood. Every receptor here comes from a woman aged 40-49 years who had recovered from COVID-19. The CDR3 runs from the conserved cysteine through the conserved F or W. The order of the fields is V gene, J gene, clone size, D gene, CDR3 protein, CDR3 DNA. D genes are given only for firm matches. Clone size is shown for a subset of rows, as once, few, many or a class of expanded clone.

TRBV7-2	TRBJ1-3	.	TRBD1	CASSSYRGIGNTIYF	TGTGCCAGCAGCTCCTACAGGGGTATTGGAAACACCATATATTTT
TRBV12-3/TRBV12-4	TRBJ2-3	many	.	CASSRRGADTQYF	TGTGCCAGCAGCCGCCGGGGTGCAGATACGCAGTATTTT
TRBV5-6	TRBJ1-2	few	TRBD1	CASSLGGRDSYGYTF	TGTGCCAGCAGCTTGGGGGGCCGGGACAGCTATGGCTACACCTTC
TRBV6-1	TRBJ1-5	.	.	CASSERAGNQPQHF	TGTGCCAGCAGTGAAAGAGCCGGGAATCAGCCCCAGCATTTT
TRBV30	TRBJ1-3	.	TRBD1	CAWSAGTGTSSGNTIYF	TGTGCCTGGAGTGCCGGGACAGGGACCTCCTCTGGAAACACCATATATTTT
TRBV15	TRBJ2-4	.	.	CATSRDGRDIQYF	TGTGCCACCAGCAGAGATGGCCGGGACATTCAGTACTTC
TRBV9	TRBJ2-1	.	TRBD1	CASSVGDRGSEQFF	TGTGCCAGCAGCGTAGGAGACAGGGGGAGTGAGCAGTTCTTC
TRBV5-1	TRBJ1-1	.	.	CASSLDGATEAFF	TGCGCCAGCAGCCTGGACGGAGCCACTGAAGCTTTCTTT
TRBV11-2	TRBJ2-1	.	TRBD1	CASSLWTGVINEQFF	TGTGCCAGCAGCTTATGGACAGGTGTGATCAATGAGCAGTTCTTC
TRBV10-2	TRBJ2-1	.	TRBD2	CASSELGLAGYNEQFF	TGCGCCAGCAGTGAGTTGGGACTAGCGGGTTACAATGAGCAGTTCTTC
TRBV7-9	TRBJ1-2	.	.	CASSLGTREDGYTF	TGTGCCAGCAGCTTAGGTACAAGAGAGGATGGCTACACCTTC
TRBV7-2	TRBJ2-1	.	TRBD2	CASSFAGLAVNEQFF	TGTGCCAGCAGCTTTGCGGGACTAGCAGTCAATGAGCAGTTCTTC
TRBV11-2	TRBJ1-5	.	.	CASSSQGDQPQHF	TGTGCCAGCAGCTCACAGGGAGATCAGCCCCAGCATTTT
TRBV5-1	TRBJ2-1	.	TRBD2	CASSLPRLAGGPGGEQFF	TGCGCCAGCAGCTTGCCCCGACTAGCGGGAGGGCCAGGCGGTGAGCAGTTCTTC
TRBV28	TRBJ1-1	.	.	CASSGNRGNTEAFF	TGTGCCAGCAGTGGTAATCGGGGTAACACTGAAGCTTTCTTT
TRBV19	TRBJ2-1	.	TRBD2	CASSKLAGGSHNEQFF	TGTGCCAGTAGTAAGTTAGCGGGAGGAAGCCACAATGAGCAGTTCTTC
TRBV19	TRBJ1-5	.	.	CASSILTGQPQHF	TGTGCCAGTAGTATATTGACAGGCCAGCCCCAGCATTTT
TRBV6-1	TRBJ1-4	.	.	CASSDWAGGGKLFF	TGTGCCAGCAGTGATTGGGCGGGAGGCGGAAAACTGTTTTTT
TRBV7-2	TRBJ1-5	once	.	CASSLGRGSNQPQHF	TGTGCCAGCAGCTTAGGTAGAGGTAGCAATCAGCCCCAGCATTTT
TRBV12-2	TRBJ2-1	.	.	CASRHRGGSGNEQFF	TGTGCAAGTCGCCACCGAGGGGGTTCAGGCAATGAGCAGTTCTTC
TRBV12-5	TRBJ1-4	.	TRBD1	CASGFLRTGLNEKLFF	TGTGCTAGTGGTTTTCTTCGGACAGGCCTTAATGAAAAACTGTTTTTT
TRBV6-1	TRBJ1-6	.	TRBD1	CASSERLFTGGSNSPLHF	TGTGCCAGCAGTGAACGTTTATTTACAGGGGGCTCAAATTCACCCCTCCACTTT